This T cell receptor beta chain appears in the sequencing data of a study of T cell responses to AZD1222 COVID-19 vaccine. General study results and limits: The donor group comprised mostly white British people and more females; the analysis possibly underestimated clonal diversity.

Details on this clone: Its antigen is undetermined.

Germline CDR1 and CDR2: MNHEY and SMNVEV (reference sequence). Trimming cost V 4 bases and J 8 bases, with 17 bases left between them. This CDR3 spans 15 amino acids. Assay used: immunoSEQ multiplex PCR; TCRdb lists only in-frame clones, some missing. The data show 100,000 to 130,000 clones, 87% seen once. Specimen: peripheral blood, collected on day 0 of AZD1222 vaccination. The rearrangement uses TRBV27 and TRBJ1-4; D might be TRBD1 (6 bases). The TCR was taken from an adult in good health. The CDR3 bases are TGTGCCAGCAGTTCCGCAGCGGGTCAGGGGGAAAAACTGTTTTTT. Protein sequence: CASSSAAGQGEKLFF.